This T cell receptor beta chain comes out of a study of T cells in Graves' hyperthyroidism and ophthalmopathy. The CDR3 has 16 amino acids. CDR1 and CDR2 from the germline V gene are SGHAT and FQDESV (reference sequence). The ends were cut back, 1 base at V and 2 bases at J, with 13 bases in the middle. There are many counts of this clonotype. Amplified regions were TCR beta CDR3 sequences from RNA transcripts. The TCR CDR3 was amplified in a first-round RT-PCR using the HTBI primer set. TCRdb independently ran MiXCR on the multiplex PCR reads; one entry per CDR3 protein. The sample includes under 450,000 distinct CDR3 sequences, 15% to 18% of them seen just once. Patients counted as stable if ophthalmopathy did not develop within 18 months. Hyperthyroidism in the patients, aged 18 to 65, was newly diagnosed and under 2 months in duration. Diagnoses used clinical symptoms, serum thyroxine and TRAb, thyroid ultrasound and orbital computed tomography. From 8.5 to 10 ml of fresh peripheral blood, PBMCs were isolated.

This TCR came from a woman between 18 and 30 years old with Graves' hyperthyroidism. The sequencing sample was made of blood. This rearrangement joins TRBV11-1 to TRBJ2-3; possibly TRBD1 or TRBD2 for D (6 bases each). CDR3 in DNA: TGTGCCAGCAGCTTAGGGGGGGCCCCTCTCACAGATACGCAGTATTTT. Encoded protein: CASSLGGAPLTDTQYF.